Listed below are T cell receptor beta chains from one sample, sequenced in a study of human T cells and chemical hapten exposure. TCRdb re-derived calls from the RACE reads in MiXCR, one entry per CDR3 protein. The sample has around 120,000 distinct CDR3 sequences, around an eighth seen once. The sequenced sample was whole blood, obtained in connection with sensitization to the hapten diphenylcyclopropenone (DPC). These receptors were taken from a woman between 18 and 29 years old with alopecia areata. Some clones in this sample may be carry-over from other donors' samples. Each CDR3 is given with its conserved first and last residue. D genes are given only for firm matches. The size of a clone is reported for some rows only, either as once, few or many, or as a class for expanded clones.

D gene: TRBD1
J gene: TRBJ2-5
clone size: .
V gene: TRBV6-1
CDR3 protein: CASSQDRLQETQYF
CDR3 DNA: TGTGCCAGCAGTCAGGACAGGCTCCAAGAGACCCAGTACTTC

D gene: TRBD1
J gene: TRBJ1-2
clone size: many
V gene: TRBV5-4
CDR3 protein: CASSAALRGLSYGYTF
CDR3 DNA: TGTGCCAGCAGCGCCGCCCTCAGGGGGCTGAGCTATGGCTACACCTTC

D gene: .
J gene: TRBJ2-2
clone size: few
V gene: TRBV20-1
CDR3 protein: CSARDIRGHTGELFF
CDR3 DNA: TGCAGTGCTAGAGATATCAGGGGCCACACCGGGGAGCTGTTTTTT

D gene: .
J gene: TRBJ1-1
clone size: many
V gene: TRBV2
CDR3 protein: CASSKQGVGTEAFF
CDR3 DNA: TGTGCCAGCAGTAAACAGGGAGTAGGCACTGAAGCTTTCTTT

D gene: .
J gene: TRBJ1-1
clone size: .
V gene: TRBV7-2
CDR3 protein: CASSLAAEAYTEAFF
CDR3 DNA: TGTGCCAGCAGCTTAGCCGCCGAGGCCTACACTGAAGCTTTCTTT

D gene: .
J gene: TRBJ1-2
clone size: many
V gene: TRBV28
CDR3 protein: CASSLQEFGYTF
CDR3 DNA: TGTGCCAGCAGTTTACAGGAGTTCGGCTACACCTTC

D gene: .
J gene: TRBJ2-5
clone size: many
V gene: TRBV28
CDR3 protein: CASRPDGQTQYF
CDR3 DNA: TGTGCCAGCAGACCGGACGGGCAGACCCAGTACTTC

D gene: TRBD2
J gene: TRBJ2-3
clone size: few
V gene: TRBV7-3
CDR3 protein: CASSPRGRTSGTDTQYF
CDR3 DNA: TGTGCCAGCAGCCCCCGGGGAAGGACTAGCGGGACAGATACGCAGTATTTT

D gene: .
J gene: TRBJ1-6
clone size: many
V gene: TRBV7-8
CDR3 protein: CASSSLRNNNSPLHF
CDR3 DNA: TGTGCCAGCAGCTCGCTGAGGAACAATAATTCACCCCTCCACTTT

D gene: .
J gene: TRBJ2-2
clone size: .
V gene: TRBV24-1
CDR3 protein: CATSDYPPRPGELFF
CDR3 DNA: TGTGCCACCAGTGACTATCCCCCCCGGCCCGGGGAGCTGTTTTTT

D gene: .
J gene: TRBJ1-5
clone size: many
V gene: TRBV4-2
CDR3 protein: CARDYRLKKPQHF
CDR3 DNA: TGTGCCAGGGATTACAGGTTAAAAAAGCCCCAGCATTTT

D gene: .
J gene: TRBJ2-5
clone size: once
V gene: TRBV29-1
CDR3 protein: CSVDHGRAPETQYF
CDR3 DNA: TGCAGCGTTGATCATGGCAGGGCGCCAGAGACCCAGTACTTC

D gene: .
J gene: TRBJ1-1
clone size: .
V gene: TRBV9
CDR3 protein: CASSVGGGHTEAFF
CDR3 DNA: TGTGCCAGCAGCGTAGGAGGCGGCCACACTGAAGCTTTCTTT

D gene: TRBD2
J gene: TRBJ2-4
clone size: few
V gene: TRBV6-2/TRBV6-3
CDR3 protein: CASRITGTSGGNIQYF
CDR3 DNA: TGTGCCAGCAGAATTACCGGGACTAGCGGGGGAAACATTCAGTACTTC

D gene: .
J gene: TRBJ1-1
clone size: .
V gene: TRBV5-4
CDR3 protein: CASSLAQVNTEAFF
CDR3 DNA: TGTGCCAGCAGCTTGGCCCAGGTGAACACTGAAGCTTTCTTT

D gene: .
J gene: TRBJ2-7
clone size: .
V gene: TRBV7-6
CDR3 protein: CASSSGKDYEQYF
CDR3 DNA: TGTGCCAGCAGCTCGGGAAAGGACTACGAGCAGTACTTC

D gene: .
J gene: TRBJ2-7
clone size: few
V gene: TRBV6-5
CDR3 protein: CASSKKTGTLVGRQYF
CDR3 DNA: TGTGCCAGCAGTAAAAAGACCGGGACACTTGTCGGCCGACAGTACTTC

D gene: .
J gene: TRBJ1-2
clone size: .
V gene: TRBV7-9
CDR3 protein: CASSFGVNYGYTF
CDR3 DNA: TGTGCCAGCAGCTTTGGCGTAAACTATGGCTACACCTTC

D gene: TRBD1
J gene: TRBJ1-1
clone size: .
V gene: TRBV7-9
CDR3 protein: CASSPGGWDTEAFF
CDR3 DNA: TGTGCCAGCAGCCCAGGGGGCTGGGACACTGAAGCTTTCTTT

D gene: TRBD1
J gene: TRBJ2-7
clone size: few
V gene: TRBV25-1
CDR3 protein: CASSVPGTGGYEQYF
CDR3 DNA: TGTGCCAGCAGTGTACCCGGGACAGGGGGTTACGAGCAGTACTTC

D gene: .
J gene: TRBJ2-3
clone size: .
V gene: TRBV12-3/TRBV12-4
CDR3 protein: CASSLIAAEQYF
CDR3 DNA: TGTGCCAGCAGTTTAATAGCCGCCGAGCAGTATTTT

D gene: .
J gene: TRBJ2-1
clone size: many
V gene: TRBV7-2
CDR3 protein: CASSLDPGAYNEQFF
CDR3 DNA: TGTGCCAGCAGCTTAGATCCGGGGGCCTACAATGAGCAGTTCTTC

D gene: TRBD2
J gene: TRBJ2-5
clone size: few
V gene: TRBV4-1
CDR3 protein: CASSQGLAGAQETQYF
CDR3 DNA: TGCGCCAGCAGCCAAGGACTAGCGGGGGCCCAAGAGACCCAGTACTTC

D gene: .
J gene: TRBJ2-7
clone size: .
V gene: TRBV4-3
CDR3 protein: CASSRTANYEQYF
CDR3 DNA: TGCGCCAGCAGCCGGACAGCGAACTACGAGCAGTACTTC

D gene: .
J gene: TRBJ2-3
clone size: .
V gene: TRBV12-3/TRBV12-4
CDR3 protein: CASSSTGSSSDTQYF
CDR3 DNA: TGTGCCAGCAGTTCAACAGGCTCCTCGTCAGATACGCAGTATTTT

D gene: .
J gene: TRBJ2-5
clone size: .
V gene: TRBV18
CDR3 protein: CASSPGNRETQYF
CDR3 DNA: TGTGCCAGCTCACCAGGGAACCGAGAGACCCAGTACTTC

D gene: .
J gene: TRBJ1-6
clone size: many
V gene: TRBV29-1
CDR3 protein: CSVDLTSDNSPLHF
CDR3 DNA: TGCAGCGTTGACCTTACATCAGACAATTCACCCCTCCACTTT

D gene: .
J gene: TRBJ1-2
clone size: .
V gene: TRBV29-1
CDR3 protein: CSARQEDYGYTF
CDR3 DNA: TGCAGCGCTAGACAGGAGGACTATGGCTACACCTTC

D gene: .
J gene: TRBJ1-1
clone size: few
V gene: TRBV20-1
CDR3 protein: CSAGGGRTEAFF
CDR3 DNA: TGCAGTGCGGGGGGAGGACGGACTGAAGCTTTCTTT

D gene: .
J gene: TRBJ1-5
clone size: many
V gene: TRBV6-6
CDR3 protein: CASSYQGSNQPQHF
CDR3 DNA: TGTGCCAGCAGTTATCAGGGCAGCAATCAGCCCCAGCATTTT

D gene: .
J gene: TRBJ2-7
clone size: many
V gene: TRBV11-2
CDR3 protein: CASSVTGSDPYEQYF
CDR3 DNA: TGTGCCAGCAGCGTTACAGGGTCCGACCCCTACGAGCAGTACTTC

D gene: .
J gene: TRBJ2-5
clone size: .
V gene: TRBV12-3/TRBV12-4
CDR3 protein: CASSVSLGTQYF
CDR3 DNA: TGTGCCAGCAGCGTCTCGCTCGGGACCCAGTACTTC

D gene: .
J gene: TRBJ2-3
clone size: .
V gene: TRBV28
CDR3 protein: CASRGGGSDTQYF
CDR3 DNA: TGTGCCAGCAGAGGAGGGGGTTCCGATACGCAGTATTTT

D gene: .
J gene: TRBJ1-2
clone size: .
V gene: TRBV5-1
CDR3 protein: CASSFIKHIQGEYTF
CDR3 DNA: TGCGCCAGCAGCTTCATTAAACACATCCAGGGAGAGTACACCTTC

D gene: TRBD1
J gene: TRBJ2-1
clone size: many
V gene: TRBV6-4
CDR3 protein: CASSDWLGQKFF
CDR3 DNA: TGTGCCAGCAGTGACTGGTTGGGACAGAAGTTCTTC

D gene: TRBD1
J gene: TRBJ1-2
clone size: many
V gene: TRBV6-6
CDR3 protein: CASSKGARIDGYTF
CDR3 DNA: TGTGCCAGCAGTAAGGGGGCCCGGATCGATGGCTACACCTTC

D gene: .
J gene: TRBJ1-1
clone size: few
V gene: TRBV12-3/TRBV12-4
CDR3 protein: CASSLGRSWNTEAFF
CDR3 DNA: TGTGCCAGCAGTTTAGGGAGAAGTTGGAACACTGAAGCTTTCTTT

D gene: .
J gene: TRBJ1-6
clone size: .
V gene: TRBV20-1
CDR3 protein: CSASPGTSNSPLHF
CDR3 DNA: TGCAGTGCTAGCCCTGGGACGAGTAATTCACCCCTCCACTTT

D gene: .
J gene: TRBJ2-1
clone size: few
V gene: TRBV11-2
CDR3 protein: CASSPKGGSYNEQFF
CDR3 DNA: TGTGCCAGCAGCCCCAAGGGGGGCAGCTACAATGAGCAGTTCTTC

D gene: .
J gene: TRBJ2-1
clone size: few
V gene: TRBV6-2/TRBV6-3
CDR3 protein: CASSYSGAGEQFF
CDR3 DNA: TGTGCCAGCAGTTACTCGGGGGCAGGAGAGCAGTTCTTC

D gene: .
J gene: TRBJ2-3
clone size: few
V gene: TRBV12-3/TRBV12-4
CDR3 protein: CASSRAVGRGVDTQYF
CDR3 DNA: TGTGCCAGCAGCCGCGCGGTTGGTAGGGGGGTCGATACGCAGTATTTT

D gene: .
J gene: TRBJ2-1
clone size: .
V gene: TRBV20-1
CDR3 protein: CSARSLGGNEQFF
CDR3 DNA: TGCAGTGCTAGATCCCTGGGGGGCAATGAGCAGTTCTTC

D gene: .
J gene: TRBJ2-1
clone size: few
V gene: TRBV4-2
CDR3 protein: CASSHHPGEGGAVFF
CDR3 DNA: TGTGCCAGCAGCCACCACCCTGGAGAAGGGGGGGCGGTGTTCTTC

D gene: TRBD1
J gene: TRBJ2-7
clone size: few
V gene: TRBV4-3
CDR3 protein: CASSHLTGQGSYEQYF
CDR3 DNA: TGCGCCAGCAGCCATTTGACGGGACAGGGGAGCTACGAGCAGTACTTC

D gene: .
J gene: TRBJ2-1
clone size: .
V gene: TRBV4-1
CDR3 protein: CASSQESGFYNEQFF
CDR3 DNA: TGCGCCAGCAGCCAAGAGTCAGGCTTCTACAATGAGCAGTTCTTC

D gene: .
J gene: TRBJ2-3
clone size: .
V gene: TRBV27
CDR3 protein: CASSLRGISADTQYF
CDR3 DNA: TGTGCCAGCAGTTTACGTGGGATCAGCGCAGATACGCAGTATTTT

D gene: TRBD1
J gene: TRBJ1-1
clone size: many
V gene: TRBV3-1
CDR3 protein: CASSPPDRGRTTEAFF
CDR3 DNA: TGTGCCAGCAGCCCCCCGGACAGGGGGCGGACCACTGAAGCTTTCTTT

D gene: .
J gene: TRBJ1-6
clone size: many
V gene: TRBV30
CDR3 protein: CAWSVFDLYNSPLHF
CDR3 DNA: TGTGCCTGGAGTGTATTTGACCTGTATAATTCACCCCTCCACTTT

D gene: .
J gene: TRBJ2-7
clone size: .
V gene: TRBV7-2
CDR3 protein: CASSPGRGQEQYF
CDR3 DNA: TGTGCCAGCAGCCCTGGGAGGGGGCAAGAGCAGTACTTC

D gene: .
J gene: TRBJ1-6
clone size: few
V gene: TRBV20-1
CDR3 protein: CSARDSWSGIWRGNSPLHF
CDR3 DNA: TGCAGTGCTAGAGATTCGTGGAGTGGAATCTGGAGGGGTAATTCACCCCTCCACTTT

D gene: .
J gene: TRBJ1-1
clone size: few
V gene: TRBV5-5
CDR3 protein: CASSRTGITEAFF
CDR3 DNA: TGTGCCAGCAGCAGAACAGGGATCACTGAAGCTTTCTTT

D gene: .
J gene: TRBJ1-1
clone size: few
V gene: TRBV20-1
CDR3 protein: CSASWGTEAFF
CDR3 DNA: TGCAGTGCTAGTTGGGGGACTGAAGCTTTCTTT

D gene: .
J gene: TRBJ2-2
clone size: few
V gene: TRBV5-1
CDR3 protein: CASSLAWGTGELFF
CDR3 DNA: TGCGCCAGCAGCTTGGCCTGGGGCACCGGGGAGCTGTTTTTT

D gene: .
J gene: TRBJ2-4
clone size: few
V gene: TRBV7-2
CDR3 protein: CASSFRGAKNIQYF
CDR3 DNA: TGTGCCAGCAGCTTCCGCGGAGCCAAAAACATTCAGTACTTC